This TCR beta chain was captured in a study of cytomegalovirus exposure and HLA in healthy donors. As for the study in general: In a previous analysis, approximately 110 million unique TCR beta sequences were found from 150 million to 200 million T cells. General study points: Sequencing likely produced, as an artifact, a cluster of highly shared sequence variants. A list of roughly 160 TCR beta chains associated with cytomegalovirus was given. Clonal expansion was found to be greater in HLA-associated TCR beta chains than in equally common others in a later analysis.

With respect to this clone: The antigen is unknown.

Primers for the PCR totalled 60 Vbeta and 13 Jbeta. Sequencing was performed with immunoSEQ multiplex PCR; in TCRdb, only in-frame clones are kept and a portion is missing. Of about 130,000 clones listed, 80% are singletons. Germline-derived CDR1 and CDR2 are LGHNA and YNFKEQ. Trimming cost V 1 base and J 1 base, with 10 bases left between them. This CDR3 spans 16 amino acids. This chain links TRBV4-2 with TRBJ2-2, with D perhaps matching TRBD2 (5 bases). The receptor was isolated from a man under 40 in good health and CMV-seropositive. Source material: PBMCs. CDR3 in amino acids: CASSQVGGQNTGELFF. The CDR3 nucleotides read TGTGCCAGCAGCCAAGTAGGCGGGCAGAACACCGGGGAGCTGTTTTTT.